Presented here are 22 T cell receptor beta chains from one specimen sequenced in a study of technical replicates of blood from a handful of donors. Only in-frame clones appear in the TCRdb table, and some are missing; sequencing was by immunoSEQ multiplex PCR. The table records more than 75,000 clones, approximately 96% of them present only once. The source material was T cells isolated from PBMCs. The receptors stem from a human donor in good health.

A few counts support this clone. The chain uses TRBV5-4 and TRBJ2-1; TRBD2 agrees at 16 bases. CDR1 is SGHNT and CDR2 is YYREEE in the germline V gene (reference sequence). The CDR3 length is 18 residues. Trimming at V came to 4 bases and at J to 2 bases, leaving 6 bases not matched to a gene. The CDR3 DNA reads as TGTGCCAGCAGCCGACCGGGACTAGCGGGAGGGACCTACAATGAGCAGTTCTTC. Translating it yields CASSRPGLAGGTYNEQFF.

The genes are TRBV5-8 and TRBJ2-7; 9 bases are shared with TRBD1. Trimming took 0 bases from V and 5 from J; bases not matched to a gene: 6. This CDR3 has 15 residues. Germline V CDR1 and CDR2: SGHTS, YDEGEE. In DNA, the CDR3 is TGTGCCAGCAGCTTGGACAGGGGGCTATATAACGAGCAGTACTTC. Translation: CASSLDRGLYNEQYF.

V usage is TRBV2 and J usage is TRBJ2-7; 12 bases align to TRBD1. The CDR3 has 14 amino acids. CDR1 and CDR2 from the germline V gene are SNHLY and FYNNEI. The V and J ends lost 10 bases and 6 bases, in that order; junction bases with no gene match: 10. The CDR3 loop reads CATPLGTGGREQYF. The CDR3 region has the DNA TGTGCCACACCTTTAGGGACAGGGGGCCGCGAGCAGTACTTC. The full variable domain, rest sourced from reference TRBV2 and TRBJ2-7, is EPEVTQTPSHQVTQMGQEVILRCVPISNHLYFYWYRQILGQKVEFLVSFYNNEISEKSEIFDDQFSVERPDGSNFTLKIRSTKLEDSAMYFCATPLGTGGREQYFGPGTRLTVT.

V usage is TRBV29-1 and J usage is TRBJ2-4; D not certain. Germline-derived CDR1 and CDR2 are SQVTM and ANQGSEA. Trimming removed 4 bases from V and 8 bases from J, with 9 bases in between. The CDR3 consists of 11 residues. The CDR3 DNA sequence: TGCAGCGTTGCCATCACGGACATTCAGTACTTC. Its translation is CSVAITDIQYF.

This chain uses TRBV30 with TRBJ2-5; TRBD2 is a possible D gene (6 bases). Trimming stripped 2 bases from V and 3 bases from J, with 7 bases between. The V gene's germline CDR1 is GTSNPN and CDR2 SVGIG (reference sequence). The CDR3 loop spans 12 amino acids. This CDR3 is CAWSTGEETQYF. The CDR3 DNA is TGTGCCTGGAGTACGGGAGAAGAGACCCAGTACTTC.

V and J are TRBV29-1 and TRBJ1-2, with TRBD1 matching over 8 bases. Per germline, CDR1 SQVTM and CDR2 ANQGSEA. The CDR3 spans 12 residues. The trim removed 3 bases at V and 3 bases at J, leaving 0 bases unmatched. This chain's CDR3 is CSVDRGHYGYTF. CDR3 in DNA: TGCAGCGTTGACAGGGGGCACTATGGCTACACCTTC. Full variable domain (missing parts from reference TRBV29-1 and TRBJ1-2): SAVISQKPSRDICQRGTSLTIQCQVDSQVTMMFWYRQQPGQSLTLIATANQGSEATYESGFVIDKFPISRPNLTFSTLTVSNMSPEDSSIYLCSVDRGHYGYTFGSGTRLTVV.

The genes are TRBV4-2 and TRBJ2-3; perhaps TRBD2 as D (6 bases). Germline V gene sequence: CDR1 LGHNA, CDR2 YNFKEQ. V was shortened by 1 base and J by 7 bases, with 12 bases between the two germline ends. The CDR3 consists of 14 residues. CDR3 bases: TGTGCCAGCAGCCAAGTACGGGACTGGAATACGCAGTATTTT. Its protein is CASSQVRDWNTQYF.

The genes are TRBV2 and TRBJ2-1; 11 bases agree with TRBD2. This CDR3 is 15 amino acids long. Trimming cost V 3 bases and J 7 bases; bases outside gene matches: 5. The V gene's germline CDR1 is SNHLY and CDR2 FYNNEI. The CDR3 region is CASSEGSGRGNEQFF. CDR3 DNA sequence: TGTGCCAGCAGTGAGGGTAGCGGGAGGGGGAATGAGCAGTTCTTC.

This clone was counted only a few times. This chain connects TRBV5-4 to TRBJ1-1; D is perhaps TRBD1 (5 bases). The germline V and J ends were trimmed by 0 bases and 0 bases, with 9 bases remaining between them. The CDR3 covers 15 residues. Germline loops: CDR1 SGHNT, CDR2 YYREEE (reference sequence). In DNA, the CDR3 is TGTGCCAGCAGCTTGGCCAACAGGTTGAACACTGAAGCTTTCTTT. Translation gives CASSLANRLNTEAFF.

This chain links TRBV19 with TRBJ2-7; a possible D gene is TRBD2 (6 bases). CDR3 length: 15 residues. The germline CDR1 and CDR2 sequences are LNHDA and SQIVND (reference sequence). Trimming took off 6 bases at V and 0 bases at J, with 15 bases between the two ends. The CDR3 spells CASSDLTRSSYEQYF. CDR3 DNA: TGTGCCAGTAGCGATTTGACTAGGAGCTCCTACGAGCAGTACTTC.

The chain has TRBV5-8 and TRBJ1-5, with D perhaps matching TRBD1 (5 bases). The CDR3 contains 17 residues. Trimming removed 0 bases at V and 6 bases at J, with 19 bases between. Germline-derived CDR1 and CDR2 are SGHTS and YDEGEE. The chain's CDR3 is CASSLELAGRKGQPQHF. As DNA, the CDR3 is TGTGCCAGCAGCTTGGAGTTGGCAGGGAGGAAGGGTCAGCCCCAGCATTTT. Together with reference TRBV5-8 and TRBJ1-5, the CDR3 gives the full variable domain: EAGVTQSPTHLIKTRGQQATLRCSPISGHTSVYWYQQALGLGLQFLLWYDEGEERNRGNFPPRFSGRQFPNYSSELNVNALELEDSALYLCASSLELAGRKGQPQHFGDGTRLSIL.

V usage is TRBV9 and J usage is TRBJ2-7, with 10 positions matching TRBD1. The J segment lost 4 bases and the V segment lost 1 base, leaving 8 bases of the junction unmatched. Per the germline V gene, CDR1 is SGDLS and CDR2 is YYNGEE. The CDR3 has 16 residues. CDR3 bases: TGTGCCAGCAGCGTATCAACCGGACAGGGGGAGTACGAGCAGTACTTC. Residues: CASSVSTGQGEYEQYF.

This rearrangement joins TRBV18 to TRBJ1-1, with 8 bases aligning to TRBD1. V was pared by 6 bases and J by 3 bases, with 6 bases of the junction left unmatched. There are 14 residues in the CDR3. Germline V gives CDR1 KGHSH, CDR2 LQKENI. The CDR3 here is CASSWTGKDTEAFF. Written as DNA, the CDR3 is TGTGCCAGCTCTTGGACAGGGAAGGACACTGAAGCTTTCTTT.

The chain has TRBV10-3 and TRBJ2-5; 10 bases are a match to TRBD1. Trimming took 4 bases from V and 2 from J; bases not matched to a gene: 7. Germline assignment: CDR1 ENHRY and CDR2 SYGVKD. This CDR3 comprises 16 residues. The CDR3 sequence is CAISGFRDRGQETQYF. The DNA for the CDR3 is TGTGCCATCAGTGGATTTCGGGACAGGGGACAAGAGACCCAGTACTTC.

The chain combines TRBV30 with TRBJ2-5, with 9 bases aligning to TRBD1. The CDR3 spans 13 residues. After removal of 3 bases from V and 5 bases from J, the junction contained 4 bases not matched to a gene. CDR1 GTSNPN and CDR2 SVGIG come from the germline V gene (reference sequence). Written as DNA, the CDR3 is TGTGCCTGGAGCAGGGACAGGGAGGAGACCCAGTACTTC. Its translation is CAWSRDREETQYF.

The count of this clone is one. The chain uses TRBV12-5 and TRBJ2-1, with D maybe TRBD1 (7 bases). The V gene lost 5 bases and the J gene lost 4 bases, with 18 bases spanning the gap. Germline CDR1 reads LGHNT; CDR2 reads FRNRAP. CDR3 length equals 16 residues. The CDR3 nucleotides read TGTGCTAGTGGTGCTCAATCAGGGGGGCAATACAATGAGCAGTTCTTC. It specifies CASGAQSGGQYNEQFF.

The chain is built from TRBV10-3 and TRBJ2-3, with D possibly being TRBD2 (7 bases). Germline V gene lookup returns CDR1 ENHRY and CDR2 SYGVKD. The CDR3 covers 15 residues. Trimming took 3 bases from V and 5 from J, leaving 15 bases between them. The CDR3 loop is CAISEGGGEEDTQYF. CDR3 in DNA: TGTGCCATCAGTGAAGGGGGGGGCGAGGAAGATACGCAGTATTTT.

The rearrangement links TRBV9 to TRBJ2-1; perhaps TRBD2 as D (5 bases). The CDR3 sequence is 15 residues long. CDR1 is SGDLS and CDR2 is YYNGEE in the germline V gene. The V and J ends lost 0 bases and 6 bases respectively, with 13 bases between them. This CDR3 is CASSVDPTSLNEQFF. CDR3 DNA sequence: TGTGCCAGCAGCGTAGACCCAACTAGTCTCAATGAGCAGTTCTTC.

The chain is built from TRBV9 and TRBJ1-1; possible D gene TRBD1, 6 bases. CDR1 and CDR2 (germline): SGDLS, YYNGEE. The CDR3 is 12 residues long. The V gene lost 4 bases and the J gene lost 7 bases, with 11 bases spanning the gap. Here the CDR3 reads CASSQTGLEAFF. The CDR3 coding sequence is TGTGCCAGCAGCCAAACAGGGCTTGAAGCTTTCTTT.

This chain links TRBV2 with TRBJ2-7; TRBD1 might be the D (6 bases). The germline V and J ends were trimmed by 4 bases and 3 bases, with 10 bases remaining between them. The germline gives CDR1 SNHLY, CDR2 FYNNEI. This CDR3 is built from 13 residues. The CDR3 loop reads CASSGGTSYEQYF. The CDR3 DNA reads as TGTGCCAGCAGTGGAGGGACAAGCTACGAGCAGTACTTC.

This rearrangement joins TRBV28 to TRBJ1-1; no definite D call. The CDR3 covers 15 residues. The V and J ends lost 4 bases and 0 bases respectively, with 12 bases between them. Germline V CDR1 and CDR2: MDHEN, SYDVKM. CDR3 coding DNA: TGTGCCAGCAGTTCCCAATTGGCAGTGAACACTGAAGCTTTCTTT. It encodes CASSSQLAVNTEAFF.

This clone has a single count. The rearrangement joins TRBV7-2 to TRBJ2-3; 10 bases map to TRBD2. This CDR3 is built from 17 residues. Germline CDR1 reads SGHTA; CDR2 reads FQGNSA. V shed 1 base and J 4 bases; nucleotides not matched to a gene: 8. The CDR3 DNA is TGTGCCAGCAGCTTAGTGGGGCTAGCGGGAGCGTCAGATACGCAGTATTTT. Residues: CASSLVGLAGASDTQYF.